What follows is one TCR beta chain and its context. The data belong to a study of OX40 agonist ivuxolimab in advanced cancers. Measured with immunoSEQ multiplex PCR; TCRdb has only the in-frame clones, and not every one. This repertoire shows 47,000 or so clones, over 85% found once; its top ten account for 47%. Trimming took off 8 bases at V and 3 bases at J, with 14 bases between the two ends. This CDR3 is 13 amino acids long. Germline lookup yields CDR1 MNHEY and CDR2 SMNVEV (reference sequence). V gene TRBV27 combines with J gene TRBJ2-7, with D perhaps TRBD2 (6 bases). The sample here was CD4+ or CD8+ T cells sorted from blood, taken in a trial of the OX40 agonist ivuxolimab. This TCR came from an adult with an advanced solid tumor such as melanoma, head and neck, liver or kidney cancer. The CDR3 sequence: CASAVGGRYEQYF. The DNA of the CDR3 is TGTGCCAGCGCCGTTGGAGGGCGCTACGAGCAGTACTTC.